What follows are 27 T cell receptor beta chains derived from one specimen sequenced in a study of post-analysis software for immune sequencing data. Unique-molecular-identifier-tagged TCR beta cDNA libraries were used. TCRdb used MiXCR to reprocess the PCR reads, holding one entry per CDR3 protein. The profile shows approximately 660,000 distinct CDR3 sequences, around 60% of them singletons. Findings and caveats of the study: Higher frequency in patients than in controls was seen for roughly five TRBV segments, with TRBV5-6, TRBV5-1 and TRBV20-1 among them.

These TCRs' antigens remain unknown. The sequenced material came from blood. The source of these receptors is a girl aged 2 to 10 with multiple sclerosis.

The chain employs TRBV18 and TRBJ2-5; D gene ambiguous. Germline V lookup: CDR1 KGHSH, CDR2 LQKENI. Trimming removed 1 base at V and 4 bases at J, with 4 bases between. The CDR3 runs to 12 residues. The CDR3 loop is CASSPRSETQYF. The CDR3 nucleotides read TGTGCCAGCTCACCACGGTCAGAGACCCAGTACTTC.

This clonotype has just one count. The chain employs TRBV5-8 and TRBJ1-5, with 7 bases lining up with TRBD1. V lost 0 bases, J lost 0 bases, and 3 bases stayed unmatched. The CDR3 is 16 amino acids. Per germline, CDR1 SGHTS and CDR2 YDEGEE. The CDR3 DNA reads TGTGCCAGCAGCTTGGGACAGGGTGGTAGCAATCAGCCCCAGCATTTT. Translating it yields CASSLGQGGSNQPQHF.

Regarding this clonotype: Compared with germline, one end of the junction differs, possibly owing to a read error. V and J are TRBV5-1 and TRBJ2-5, with TRBD1 matching 9 bases. This CDR3 is 14 amino acids long. Germline CDR1 and CDR2: SGHRS and YFSETQ. This CDR3 is CASSYGQGLETRYF. Written as DNA, the CDR3 is TGCGCCAGCAGCTACGGACAGGGGCTGGAGACCCGGTACTTC.

The CDR3 loop reads CASSPGTSGRAGREQFF. The CDR3 DNA reads TGCGCCAGCAGCCCGGGGACTAGCGGGAGGGCCGGTCGTGAGCAGTTCTTC. The rearrangement joins TRBV5-1 to TRBJ2-1; 16 nucleotides align to TRBD2. Trimming at V came to 4 bases and at J to 9 bases, leaving 10 bases not matched to a gene. Looked up from germline, CDR1 is SGHRS and CDR2 is YFSETQ. The length of the CDR3 is 17 residues.

This clonotype was recorded a few times. The chain joins TRBV9 to TRBJ2-7; 10 bases are shared with TRBD2. The CDR3 contains 15 residues. V lost 2 bases to trimming and J lost 6 bases; unmatched junction nucleotides: 8. Germline V gives CDR1 SGDLS, CDR2 YYNGEE. The CDR3 loop reads CASSVKPSGRGEQYF. Here the CDR3 DNA reads TGTGCCAGCAGCGTGAAACCTAGCGGGAGAGGCGAGCAGTACTTC.

The V gene is TRBV10-3, the J gene TRBJ2-3; D is undetermined. The germline CDR1 and CDR2 sequences are ENHRY and SYGVKD. The CDR3 is 18 amino acids. V gave up 6 bases and J gave up 1 base, with 23 bases separating them. CDR3: CAISGSSVTPSGTDTQYF. Here the CDR3 DNA reads TGTGCCATCAGCGGATCCAGCGTTACACCATCGGGCACAGATACGCAGTATTTT.

This clonotype turned up a few times. DNA of the CDR3: TGTGCCAGCAGGCCGTCTAGCGGCCCCTACAATGAGCAGTTCTTC. This sequence encodes CASRPSSGPYNEQFF. This chain uses TRBV12-3 or TRBV12-4 with TRBJ2-1; TRBD2 matches at 7 bases. This CDR3 spans 15 amino acids. Germline trimming cut 6 bases from V and 2 bases from J; bases unmatched to any gene: 7.

This chain links TRBV12-3 or TRBV12-4 with TRBJ1-1; the D gene is possibly TRBD1 (6 bases). V lost 3 bases and J lost 7, with 18 bases in between. This CDR3 region has 15 residues. The DNA for the CDR3 is TGTGCCAGCAGTTTCGCCCTCGGGGGCTGGGTTGAAGCTTTCTTT. This encodes CASSFALGGWVEAFF.

This chain uses TRBV29-1 with TRBJ2-5, with 7 bases identical to TRBD1. The ends lost 4 bases at V and 5 bases at J; junction bases unmatched: 16. Germline CDR1 SQVTM, CDR2 ANQGSEA. This CDR3 is built from 16 residues. The DNA for the CDR3 is TGCAGCGTTGTCCCTTCGACAGGGCCCCAGGGTGAGACCCAGTACTTC. Translating gives CSVVPSTGPQGETQYF.

The chain has TRBV20-1 and TRBJ2-2; 7 bases fit TRBD1. V was pared by 7 bases and J by 5 bases, with 7 bases of the junction left unmatched. The germline CDR1 and CDR2 sequences are DFQATT and SNEGSKA (reference sequence). This CDR3 spans 13 amino acids. The CDR3 DNA follows: TGCAGTGTTCCGACAGGGCGGACCGGGGAGCTGTTTTTT. It codes for CSVPTGRTGELFF.

In its sample, this clonotype was seen a few times. The chain recombines TRBV3-1 with TRBJ2-4; D ambiguous. The germline gives CDR1 LGHDT, CDR2 YNNKEL (reference sequence). The V end was cut by 4 bases, the J end by 0 bases, with 7 bases between. The CDR3 contains 14 residues. CDR3 DNA: TGTGCCAGCAGCCCTAGGGAAGCCAAAAACATTCAGTACTTC. Its translation: CASSPREAKNIQYF.

The rearrangement uses TRBV19 and TRBJ1-2, with D unclear. This CDR3 is built from 14 residues. V lost 6 bases and J lost 5, with 16 bases in between. The germline V gene encodes CDR1 LNHDA and CDR2 SQIVND (reference sequence). Here the CDR3 DNA reads TGTGCCAGTAGCCCATTTACAGAGGTTTATGGCTACACCTTC. Its protein is CASSPFTEVYGYTF.

The chain combines TRBV4-3 with TRBJ2-2, with D unclear. The CDR3 length is 15 residues. Germline CDR1 and CDR2: LGHNA and YSLEER. The V and J ends lost 0 bases and 6 bases respectively, with 11 bases between them. The CDR3, as DNA: TGCGCCAGCAGCCAAGAAAATGGGATCGCCGGGGAGCTGTTTTTT. Protein product: CASSQENGIAGELFF.

The chain combines TRBV10-3 with TRBJ2-5; D not certain. V gave up 6 bases and J gave up 2 bases, with 7 bases separating them. The CDR3 is 12 amino acids. Germline assignment: CDR1 ENHRY and CDR2 SYGVKD. The CDR3 is CAISSVQETQYF. The CDR3 nucleotides are TGTGCCATCAGCAGTGTACAAGAGACCCAGTACTTC.

This chain links TRBV12-3 or TRBV12-4 with TRBJ2-1; D ambiguous. The CDR3 loop spans 16 amino acids. Trimming stripped 6 bases from V and 0 bases from J, with 15 bases between. The CDR3 protein is CASSPRALSSYNEQFF. The DNA of the CDR3 is TGTGCCAGCAGCCCTAGAGCGCTGAGCTCCTACAATGAGCAGTTCTTC.

The J gene is TRBJ1-6, the V gene TRBV11-2, with D unresolved. V lost 5 bases to trimming and J lost 9 bases, with 14 bases between them. The CDR3 is made up of 14 amino acids. Germline lookup yields CDR1 SGHAT and CDR2 FQNNGV. In DNA form, the CDR3 reads TGTGCCAGCAGCCCGCGGGCCCTAGGTTCACCCCTCCACTTT. Residues: CASSPRALGSPLHF.

This clonotype turned up a few times. J is TRBJ2-7 and V is TRBV12-3 or TRBV12-4; 7 nucleotides match TRBD2. Trimming took 5 bases from V and 6 from J; bases not matched to a gene: 16. The CDR3 contains 16 residues. CDR3 sequence: CASSSLGRRPFGEQYF. The CDR3 coding sequence is TGTGCCAGCAGTAGCCTCGGGAGGCGGCCTTTCGGCGAGCAGTACTTC.

This chain joins TRBV5-1 and TRBJ2-5, with TRBD2 matching 9 bases. Germline V lookup: CDR1 SGHRS, CDR2 YFSETQ. Trimming cost V 1 base and J 4 bases; bases outside gene matches: 5. The CDR3 length is 15 residues. The CDR3 nucleotides read TGCGCCAGCAGCTTGACTGCGGGGGGGGCAGAGACCCAGTACTTC. It is translated as CASSLTAGGAETQYF. Filled out from reference TRBV5-1 and TRBJ2-5, the complete variable domain reads KAGVTQTPRYLIKTRGQQVTLSCSPISGHRSVSWYQQTPGQGLQFLFEYFSETQRNKGNFPGRFSGRQFSNSRSEMNVSTLELGDSALYLCASSLTAGGAETQYFGPGTRLLVL.

This clonotype was detected a few times. This rearrangement joins TRBV20-1 to TRBJ2-5; 14 bases are shared with TRBD2. J lost 5 bases, V lost 6 bases, and 14 bases had no gene match. The germline CDR1 and CDR2 sequences are DFQATT and SNEGSKA (reference sequence). This CDR3 spans 17 amino acids. The CDR3 region is CSAATSGGATIQETQYF. In DNA form, the CDR3 reads TGCAGTGCCGCGACTAGCGGGGGGGCTACAATTCAGGAGACCCAGTACTTC.

The rearrangement joins TRBV12-3 or TRBV12-4 to TRBJ2-7; D might be TRBD1 (5 bases). Between the trimmed V and J ends, which lost 7 bases and 5 bases, there was a span of 12 bases. The CDR3 consists of 12 residues. The CDR3 region is CASKGQGNEQYF. CDR3 in DNA: TGTGCCAGCAAGGGGCAGGGCAACGAGCAGTACTTC.

V is TRBV4-1 and J is TRBJ2-3, with D possibly TRBD1 on 5 matching bases. The CDR3 loop spans 18 amino acids. Germline assignment: CDR1 MGHRA and CDR2 YSYEKL. With 0 bases removed from V and 2 bases from J, the gap between germline ends came to 18 bases. The chain's CDR3 is CASSQDQVGRDVTDTQYF. In nucleotides, the CDR3 is TGCGCCAGCAGCCAAGATCAAGTGGGCAGGGATGTCACAGATACGCAGTATTTT.

This chain links TRBV6-2 or TRBV6-3 with TRBJ2-3, with 11 bases that match TRBD2. This CDR3 contains 18 residues. Germline assignment: CDR1 MNHEY and CDR2 SVGEGT. J lost 2 bases, V lost 0 bases, and 7 bases had no gene match. CDR3 DNA: TGTGCCAGCAGTTACTCGATATCTAGCGGGAGGTCCACAGATACGCAGTATTTT. Protein: CASSYSISSGRSTDTQYF.

Worth noting for this clonotype: A read error may produce the germline difference seen at one junction end. This chain joins TRBV3-1 and TRBJ2-7; D call uncertain. Looked up from germline, CDR1 is LGHDT and CDR2 is YNNKEL (reference sequence). The length of the CDR3 is 12 residues. CDR3 sequence: CASSQQSYEQYF. CDR3 nucleotides: TGTGCCAGTAGCCAACAATCCTACGAGCAGTACTTC.

This clonotype has more than one count but fewer than ten. The chain is built from TRBV29-1 and TRBJ2-7, with 7 bases matching TRBD1. CDR1 SQVTM and CDR2 ANQGSEA come from the germline V gene. This CDR3 spans 13 amino acids. The V segment lost 6 bases and the J segment 7 bases; nucleotides outside the gene matches: 12. CDR3 nucleotides: TGCAGCGTAGCCGGGACAGAGATCGGGGAGCAGTACTTC. Its translation: CSVAGTEIGEQYF.

This chain links TRBV20-1 with TRBJ2-1; TRBD2 might be the D (5 bases). Germline-derived CDR1 and CDR2 are DFQATT and SNEGSKA (reference sequence). V lost 3 bases to trimming and J lost 8 bases, with 17 bases between them. The CDR3 has 14 amino acids. The CDR3 sequence: CSASRFASSYEQFF. The CDR3 DNA sequence: TGCAGTGCTAGTCGTTTTGCTAGCTCATATGAGCAGTTCTTC.

A few counts support this clonotype. The chain combines TRBV24-1 with TRBJ1-2, with 12 bases that match TRBD1. CDR1 and CDR2 from the germline V gene are KGHDR and SFDVKD. After removal of 0 bases from V and 8 bases from J, the junction contained 6 bases not matched to a gene. The CDR3 consists of 16 residues. The CDR3 sequence: CATSDLGGQGAAGYTF. DNA for the CDR3: TGTGCCACCAGTGATTTGGGGGGACAGGGGGCAGCGGGCTACACCTTC.

The V gene is TRBV20-1, the J gene TRBJ1-1; 7 nucleotides match TRBD1. V dropped 5 bases and J dropped 5; count of bases not matched to a gene: 20. The CDR3 has 17 residues. In germline, CDR1 is DFQATT, CDR2 SNEGSKA (reference sequence). CDR3 bases: TGCAGTGCTGAAACCGGGACAGTCTCCCCCCCTGGGACTGAAGCTTTCTTT. It translates to CSAETGTVSPPGTEAFF.